This T cell receptor (beta chain) was observed in a study of shared clonotypes between healthy human individuals. The study, taken as a whole, reports: Clonotypes shared by all four donors outscored non-shared clonotypes in generation probability.

J was trimmed by 7 bases and V by 4 bases; bases with no gene match: 7. The CDR3 has 16 residues. Germline CDR1 and CDR2: MNHEY and SVGAGI. Repertoires were generated with immunoSEQ multiplex PCR, while TCRdb's copy carries only in-frame clones and drops some. The data contain around 2,000,000 clones, roughly 94% of them seen just once; the ten biggest clones take up 0.13%. Concerning this clone itself: Its antigen is not identified.

This rearrangement joins TRBV6-5 to TRBJ2-2, with 12 nucleotides matching TRBD1. This TCR was recovered from a young man in good health. Input material: naive CD4+ T cells sorted from blood. The subset: CD45RA+ positively selected. The DNA for the CDR3 is TGTGCCAGCAGTTGGTCGGGACAGGGGGCTGACGGGGAGCTGTTTTTT. This encodes CASSWSGQGADGELFF.